The entry below describes one T cell receptor (beta chain). TCRdb keeps only in-frame clones here, not all; method: immunoSEQ multiplex PCR. Of 200,000 to 250,000 clones listed, about 80% were seen once; the top ten hold about 8.9%. The length of the CDR3 is 12 residues. Germline CDR1 and CDR2: SNHLY and FYNNEI. V lost 3 bases to trimming and J lost 14 bases, with 16 bases between them. The data were taken from a study of blood T cell repertoires in COVID-19. Study overall: Researchers got acute and convalescent COVID-19 samples from the United States, Italy and Spain.

The rearrangement joins TRBV2 to TRBJ1-1, with D maybe TRBD1 (5 bases). The sequence was obtained from a man of 80 years or more with acute or convalescent COVID-19. The sample was peripheral blood. The CDR3 region has the DNA TGTGCCAGCAGTGACGTTGGGGCGGCAAGCTTCTTT. Amino acid sequence: CASSDVGAASFF.